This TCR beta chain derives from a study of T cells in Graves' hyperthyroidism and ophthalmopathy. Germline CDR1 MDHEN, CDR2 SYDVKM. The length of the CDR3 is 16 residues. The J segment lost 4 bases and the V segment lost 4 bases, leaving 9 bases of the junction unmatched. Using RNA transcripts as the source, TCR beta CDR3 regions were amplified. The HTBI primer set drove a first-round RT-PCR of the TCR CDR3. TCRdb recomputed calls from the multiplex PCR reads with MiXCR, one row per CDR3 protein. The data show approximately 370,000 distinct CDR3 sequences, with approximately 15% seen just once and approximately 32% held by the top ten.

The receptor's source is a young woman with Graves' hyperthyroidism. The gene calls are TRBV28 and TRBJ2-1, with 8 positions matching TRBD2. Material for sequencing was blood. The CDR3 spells CASSSYGGGGYNEQFF. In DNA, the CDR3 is TGTGCCAGCAGTTCGTACGGGGGGGGGGGATACAATGAGCAGTTCTTC.